The text below deals with one TCR beta chain. Its antigen remains unknown. The data belong to a study of T cell responses to AZD1222 COVID-19 vaccine. General study points: There were repertoire samples only from the period after the peak T cell response.

Between the trimmed V and J ends, which lost 5 bases and 0 bases, there was a span of 18 bases. CDR1 SEHNR and CDR2 FQNEAQ come from the germline V gene (reference sequence). CDR3 length: 17 amino acids. Measured with immunoSEQ multiplex PCR; TCRdb has only the in-frame clones, and not every one. Among 100,000 to 150,000 clones listed, about nine tenths were seen once. The chain carries TRBV7-9 and TRBJ2-3; TRBD1 might be the D (5 bases). The TCR was taken from an adult in good health. Here the sequenced sample was peripheral blood, taken on day 0 of MenACWY control vaccination. The CDR3: CASSLGVRDSSTDTQYF. CDR3 DNA sequence: TGTGCCAGCAGCCTTGGGGTCAGGGATTCTAGCACAGATACGCAGTATTTT.